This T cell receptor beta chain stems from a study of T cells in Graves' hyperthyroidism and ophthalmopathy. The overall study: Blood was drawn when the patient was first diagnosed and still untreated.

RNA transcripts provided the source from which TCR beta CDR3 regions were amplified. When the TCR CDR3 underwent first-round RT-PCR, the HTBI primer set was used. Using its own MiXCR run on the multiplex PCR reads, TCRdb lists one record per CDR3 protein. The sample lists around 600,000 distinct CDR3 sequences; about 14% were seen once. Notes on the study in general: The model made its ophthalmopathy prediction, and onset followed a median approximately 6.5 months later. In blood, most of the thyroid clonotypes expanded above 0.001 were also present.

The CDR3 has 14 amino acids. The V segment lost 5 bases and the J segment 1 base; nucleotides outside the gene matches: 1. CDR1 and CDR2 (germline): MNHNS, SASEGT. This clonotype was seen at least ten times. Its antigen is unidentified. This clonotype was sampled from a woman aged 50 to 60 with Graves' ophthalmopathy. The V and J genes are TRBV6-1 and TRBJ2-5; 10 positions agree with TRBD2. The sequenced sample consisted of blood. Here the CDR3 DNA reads TGTGCCAGCAGTAAGCGGGAGGGCCAAGAGACCCAGTACTTC. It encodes CASSKREGQETQYF.